This T cell receptor (beta chain) was profiled in a study of cytomegalovirus exposure and HLA in healthy donors. Study background: The roughly 110 validation repertoires were reported in a later analysis to have been generated on the same platform as the 500 to 700 first-cohort repertoires. Study conclusions and caveats: It was reported that the classifier diagnosed cytomegalovirus status with high specificity and sensitivity in both the original and validation cohorts. According to the study, 150 to 200 TCR beta chains were cytomegalovirus-associated.

V was trimmed by 6 bases and J by 0 bases, leaving 15 bases between them. Looked up from germline, CDR1 is SNHLY and CDR2 is FYNNEI. The length of the CDR3 is 15 residues. About this clone itself: Its target is unknown.

TCRdb's copy holds only in-frame clones and misses some; the assay was immunoSEQ multiplex PCR. Of under 200,000 clones detected, around 85% appear once; the ten largest clones hold 5.7%. The receptor comes from a woman in her twenties or thirties in good health and CMV-seronegative. The chain is built from TRBV2 and TRBJ2-7, with D uncertain. Sequencing was carried out using PBMCs. In DNA, the CDR3 is TGTGCCAGCAGCCAACAGCTCTCCTCCTCCTACGAGCAGTACTTC. Protein sequence: CASSQQLSSSYEQYF.